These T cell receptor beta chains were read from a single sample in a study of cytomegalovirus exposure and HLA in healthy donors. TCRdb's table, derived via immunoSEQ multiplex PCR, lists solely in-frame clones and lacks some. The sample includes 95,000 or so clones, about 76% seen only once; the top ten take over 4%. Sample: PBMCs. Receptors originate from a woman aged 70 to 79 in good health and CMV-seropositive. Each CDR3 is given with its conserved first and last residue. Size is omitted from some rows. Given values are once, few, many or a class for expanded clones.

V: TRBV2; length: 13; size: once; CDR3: CASGDRGREKLFF
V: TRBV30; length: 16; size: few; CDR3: CAWSKGDNSGYNEQFF
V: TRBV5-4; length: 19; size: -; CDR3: CASSRAGQGARGLQETQYF
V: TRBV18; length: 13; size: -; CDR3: CASSREGDTEAFF
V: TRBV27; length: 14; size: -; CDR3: CASGSGTGPGEQFF
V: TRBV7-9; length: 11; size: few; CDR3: CASSGPEKLFF
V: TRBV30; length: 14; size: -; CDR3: CAWSLWTRQNEQFF
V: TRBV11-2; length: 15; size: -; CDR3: CASSRSLSPPEKLFF
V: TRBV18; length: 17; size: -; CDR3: CASSLIPGQGSGNEQFF
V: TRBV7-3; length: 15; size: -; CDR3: CASSPGDRDSYEQYF
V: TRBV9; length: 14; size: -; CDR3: CASSARVSPYEQYF
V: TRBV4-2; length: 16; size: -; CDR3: CASSHRLAGGPNEQFF
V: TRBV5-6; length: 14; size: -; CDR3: CASSLGGEGDIQYF
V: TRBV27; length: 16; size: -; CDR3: CASTWTSSGAPNTQYF
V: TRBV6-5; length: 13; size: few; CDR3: CASSQHSNQPQHF
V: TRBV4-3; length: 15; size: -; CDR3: CASSGPDRATGELFF
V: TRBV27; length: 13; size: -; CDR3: CASSSSRDRGSYF
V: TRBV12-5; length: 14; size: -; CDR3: CASGLGRDQETQYF
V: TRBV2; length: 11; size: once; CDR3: CASSERAEQFF
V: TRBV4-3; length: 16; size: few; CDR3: CASSQDGGAAGNTIYF
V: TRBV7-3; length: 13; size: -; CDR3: CASSIAGDNEQFF
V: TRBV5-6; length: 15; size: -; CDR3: CASSPLRVNTGELFF
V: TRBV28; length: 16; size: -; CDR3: CASMAPLGQGNTEAFF
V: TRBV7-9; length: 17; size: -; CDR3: CASSSGLAGKNTGELFF
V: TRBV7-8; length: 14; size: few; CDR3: CASTVRGISYEQYF